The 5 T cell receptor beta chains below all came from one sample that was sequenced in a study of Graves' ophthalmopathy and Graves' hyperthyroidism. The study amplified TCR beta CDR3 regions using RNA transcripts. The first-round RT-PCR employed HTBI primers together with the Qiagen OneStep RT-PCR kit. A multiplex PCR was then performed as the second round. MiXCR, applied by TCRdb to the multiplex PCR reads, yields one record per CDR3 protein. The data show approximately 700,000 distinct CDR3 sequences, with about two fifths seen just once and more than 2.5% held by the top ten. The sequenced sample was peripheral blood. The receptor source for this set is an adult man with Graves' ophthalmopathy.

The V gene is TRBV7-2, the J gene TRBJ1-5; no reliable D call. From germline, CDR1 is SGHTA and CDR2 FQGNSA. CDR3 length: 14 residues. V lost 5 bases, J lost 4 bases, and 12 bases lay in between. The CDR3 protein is CASSRIGNNQPQHF. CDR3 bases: TGTGCCAGCAGCCGGATAGGAAATAATCAGCCCCAGCATTTT.

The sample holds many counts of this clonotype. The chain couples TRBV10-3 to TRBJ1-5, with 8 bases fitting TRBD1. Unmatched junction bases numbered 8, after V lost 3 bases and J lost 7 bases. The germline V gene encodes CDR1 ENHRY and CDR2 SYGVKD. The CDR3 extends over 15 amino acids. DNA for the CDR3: TGTGCCATCAGTGATGGGGCAGGGGGCTGGCAGCCCCAGCATTTT. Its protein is CAISDGAGGWQPQHF.

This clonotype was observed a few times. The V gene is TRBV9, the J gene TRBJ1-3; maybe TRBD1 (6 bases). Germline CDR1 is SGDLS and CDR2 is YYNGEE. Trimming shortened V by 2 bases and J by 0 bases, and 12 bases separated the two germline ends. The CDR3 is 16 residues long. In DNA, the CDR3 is TGTGCCAGCAGCGTCCAGGGACACTTCTCTGGAAACACCATATATTTT. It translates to CASSVQGHFSGNTIYF.

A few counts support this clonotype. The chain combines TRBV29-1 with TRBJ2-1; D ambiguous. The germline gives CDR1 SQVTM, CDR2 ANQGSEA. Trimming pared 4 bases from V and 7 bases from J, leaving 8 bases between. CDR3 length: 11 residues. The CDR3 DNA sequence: TGCAGCGTTGCCAGCGTGAATGAGCAGTTCTTC. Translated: CSVASVNEQFF.

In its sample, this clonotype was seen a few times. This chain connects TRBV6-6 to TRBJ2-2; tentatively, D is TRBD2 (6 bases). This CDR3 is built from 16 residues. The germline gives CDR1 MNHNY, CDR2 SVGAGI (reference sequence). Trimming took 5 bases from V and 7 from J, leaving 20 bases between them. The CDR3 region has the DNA TGTGCCAGCAGTCCTGGAGGGGTAGGGATGATCGGGGAGCTGTTTTTT. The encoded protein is CASSPGGVGMIGELFF.